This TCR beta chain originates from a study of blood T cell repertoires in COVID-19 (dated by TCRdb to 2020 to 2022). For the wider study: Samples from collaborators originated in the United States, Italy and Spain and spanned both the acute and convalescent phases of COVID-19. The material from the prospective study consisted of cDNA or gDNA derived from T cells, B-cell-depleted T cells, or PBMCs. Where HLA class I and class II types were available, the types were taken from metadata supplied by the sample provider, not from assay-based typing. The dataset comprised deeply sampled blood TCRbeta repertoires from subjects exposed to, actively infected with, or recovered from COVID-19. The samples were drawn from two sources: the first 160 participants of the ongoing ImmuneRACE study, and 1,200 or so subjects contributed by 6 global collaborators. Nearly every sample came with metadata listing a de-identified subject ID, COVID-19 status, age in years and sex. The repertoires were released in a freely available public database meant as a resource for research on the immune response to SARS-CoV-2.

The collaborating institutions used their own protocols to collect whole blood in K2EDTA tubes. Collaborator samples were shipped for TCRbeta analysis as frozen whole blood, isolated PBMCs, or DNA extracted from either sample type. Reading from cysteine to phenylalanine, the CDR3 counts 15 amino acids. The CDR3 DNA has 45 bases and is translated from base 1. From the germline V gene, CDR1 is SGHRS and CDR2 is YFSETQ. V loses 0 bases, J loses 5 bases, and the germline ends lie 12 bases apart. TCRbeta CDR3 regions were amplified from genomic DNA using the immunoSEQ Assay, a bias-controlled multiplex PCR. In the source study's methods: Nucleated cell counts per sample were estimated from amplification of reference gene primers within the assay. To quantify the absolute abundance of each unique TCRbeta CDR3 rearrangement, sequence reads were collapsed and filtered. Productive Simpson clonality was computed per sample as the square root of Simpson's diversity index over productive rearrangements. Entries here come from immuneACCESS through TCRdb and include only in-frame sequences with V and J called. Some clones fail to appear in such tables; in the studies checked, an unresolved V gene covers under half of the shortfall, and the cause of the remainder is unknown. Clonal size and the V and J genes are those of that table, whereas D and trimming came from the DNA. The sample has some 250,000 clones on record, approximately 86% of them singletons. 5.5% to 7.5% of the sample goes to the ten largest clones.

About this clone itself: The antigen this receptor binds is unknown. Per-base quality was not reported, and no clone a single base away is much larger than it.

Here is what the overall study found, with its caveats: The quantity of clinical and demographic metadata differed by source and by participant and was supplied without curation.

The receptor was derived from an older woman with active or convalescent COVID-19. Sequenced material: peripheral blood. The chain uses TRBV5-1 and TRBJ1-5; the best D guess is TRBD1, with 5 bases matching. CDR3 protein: CASSLGGDSYQPQHF. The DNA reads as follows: TGCGCCAGCAGCTTGGGCGGGGACTCCTATCAGCCCCAGCATTTT.